This T cell receptor (beta chain) stems from a study of identical twins. CDR1 and CDR2 from the germline V gene are SQVTM and ANQGSEA. With 6 bases clipped from V and 4 bases from J, the junction kept 8 bases outside the gene matches. The CDR3 covers 15 residues. This clonotype came up many times. TCRdb ran MiXCR on the 5' RACE reads and lists one entry per CDR3 protein. The top ten hold about 0.27% of the sample, which has 1.5 million to 2 million distinct CDR3 sequences, around 29% seen once. Sample: cord blood. The rearrangement links TRBV29-1 to TRBJ2-1; 11 bases match TRBD2. The source of this sequence is a newborn girl in good health. The CDR3 DNA reads TGCAGCGTCGGGGTTACTAGCGGGGGATACAATGAGCAGTTCTTC. This sequence encodes CSVGVTSGGYNEQFF.